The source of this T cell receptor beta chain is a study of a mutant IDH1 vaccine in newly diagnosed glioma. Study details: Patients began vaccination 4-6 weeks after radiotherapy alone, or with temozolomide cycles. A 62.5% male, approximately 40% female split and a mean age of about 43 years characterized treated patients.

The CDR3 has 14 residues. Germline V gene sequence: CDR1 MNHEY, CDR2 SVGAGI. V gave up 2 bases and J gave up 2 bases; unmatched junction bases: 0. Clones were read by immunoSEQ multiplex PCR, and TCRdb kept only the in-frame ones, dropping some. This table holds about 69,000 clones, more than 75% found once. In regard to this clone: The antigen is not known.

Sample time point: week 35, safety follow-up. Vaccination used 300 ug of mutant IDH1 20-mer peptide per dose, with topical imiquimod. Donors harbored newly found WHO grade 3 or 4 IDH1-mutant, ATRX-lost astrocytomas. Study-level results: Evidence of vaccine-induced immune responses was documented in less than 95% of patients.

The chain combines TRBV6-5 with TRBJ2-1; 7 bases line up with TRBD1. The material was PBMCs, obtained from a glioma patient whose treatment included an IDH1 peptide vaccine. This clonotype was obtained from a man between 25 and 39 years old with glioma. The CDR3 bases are TGTGCCAGCAGTTACGGACAGGCCTACAATGAGCAGTTCTTC. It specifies CASSYGQAYNEQFF.